This entry is about one T cell receptor (beta chain). This clonotype was picked up many times. Its binding antigen is unknown. Per-nucleotide qualities are absent, and no much larger clonotype sits a single base away. The data originate from a study of CD8 T cells in ankylosing spondylitis (dated 2017 in TCRdb). About the investigation overall: The study profiled T cell receptor beta repertoires in healthy donors and ankylosing spondylitis patients to find disease-linked TCR variants. In total, the full study cohort was made up of some 110 healthy donors and approximately 27 ankylosing spondylitis patients. Peripheral blood was sampled, and synovial fluid was also collected from ankylosing spondylitis patients. What the authors observed across the whole study: Blood from ankylosing spondylitis patients appeared to be characterized by a TCR beta motif made up of several highly homologous amino acid variants. Some motif variants had previously been reported in the synovial fluid and blood of reactive arthritis patients, which suggests shared mechanisms of disease initiation. The disease-linked clones showed a CD8+ phenotype and occurred at relatively low frequencies in peripheral blood. Significant enrichment of the disease-linked clones was reported in matched synovial fluid samples from ankylosing spondylitis patients.

The instrument given in TCRdb is Illumina HiSeq 2500. Quantitative 5'-RACE with molecular barcodes was used to prepare TCR beta libraries. As for the original processing: A new computational method, built on a probabilistic model of VDJ rearrangement, was used to identify disease-linked TCR variants. TCRdb trimmed public reads at Q25 via fastp, called clones via MiXCR and kept in-frame beta chains. Merged by CDR3 protein, the rows form single entries marked with the most common genes and DNA. It is TCRdb's table, rather than the study itself, that gives the V and J calls and clone size. The table for this sample lists 750,000 to 850,000 distinct CDR3 sequences; approximately 12% of them were counted only once. Of the sample, about 0.49% is held by the ten largest clones. The receptor was isolated from a male donor with ankylosing spondylitis. The sample comprised blood, either unsorted or a sorted T cell fraction (not recorded which).

The DNA sequence follows: TGTGCCAGCAGCAAAGGAAGCACCTACTATTTT. This yields the protein CASSKGSTYYF. The chain joins TRBV21-1 to TRBJ1-1. TRBV21-1 has pseudogene status. Spanning cysteine to phenylalanine, the CDR3 consists of 11 amino acids. The DNA shown is the 33-base CDR3, in frame from base 1.